This is a list of T cell receptor beta chains from one sample in a study of control samples from healthy donors and cancer patients. Assay used: immunoSEQ multiplex PCR; TCRdb lists only in-frame clones, some missing. The data contain about 140,000 clones, 90% to 95% of them singletons. The specimen sequenced was blood. The receptors derive from a man in his forties in good health. CDR3s include the opening cysteine and the closing phenylalanine or tryptophan.

TRBJ2-1 14 TRBV6-5 CASRSGGTYNEQFF
TRBJ1-2 12 TRBV6-2/TRBV6-3 CASSYGMVGYTF
TRBJ2-2 16 TRBV7-8 CASSQEEGIYTGELFF
TRBJ2-5 11 TRBV11-2 CASSLEETQYF
TRBJ2-7 14 TRBV29-1 CSVEGAGKSYEQYF
TRBJ2-2 15 TRBV5-1 CASSLSQGFTGELFF
TRBJ1-5 12 TRBV6-2/TRBV6-3 CASSYFGQSQHF
TRBJ1-5 15 TRBV18 CASSPQGVGNQPQHF
TRBJ2-7 13 TRBV5-1 CASSSGQSGGQYF
TRBJ2-1 14 TRBV7-8 CASSASGGRVEQFF
TRBJ1-5 14 TRBV19 CASSIEYWRQPQHF
TRBJ2-3 18 TRBV7-2 CASSLAPLAGGRTDTQYF
TRBJ1-5 12 TRBV5-6 CASSVGSQPQHF
TRBJ2-1 16 TRBV3-1/TRBV3-2 CASSHRSIRPRHEQFF
TRBJ2-7 14 TRBV10-2 CASGPSLDLYEQYF
TRBJ2-5 16 TRBV27 CASSLYRGAPGETQYF
TRBJ2-1 15 TRBV2 CASSPLAGGKNEQFF
TRBJ2-4 15 TRBV2 CASSRGGVAKNIQYF
TRBJ2-1 12 TRBV6-5 CASSGSSNEQFF
TRBJ2-5 16 TRBV3-1/TRBV3-2 CASSRDRGIAWETQYF
TRBJ1-6 16 TRBV4-3 CASSQAGEGGNSPLHF
TRBJ2-3 15 TRBV29-1 CSALGLAGGGDTQYF
TRBJ2-5 15 TRBV28 CASSPGQSIQETQYF
TRBJ2-1 16 TRBV7-8 CASSPFRVADFNEQFF
TRBJ1-1 13 TRBV13 CASRVQGNAEAFF
TRBJ2-1 14 TRBV24-1 CATGDRGRPNEQFF
TRBJ2-1 16 TRBV4-2 CASSQDSLGIYNEQFF
TRBJ2-2 15 TRBV7-7 CASQRVLGGTGELFF
TRBJ1-3 14 TRBV5-6 CASSQQGTGNTIYF
TRBJ1-6 15 TRBV2 CASSEFAEANSPLHF
TRBJ2-2 18 TRBV21-1 CASSKEGREGLDTGELFF
TRBJ1-2 13 TRBV6-5 CASSPTGNYGYTF
TRBJ1-4 15 TRBV18 CASSLGPPTNEKLFF
TRBJ2-5 16 TRBV6-5 CASSYRGKPVGETQYF
TRBJ1-1 13 TRBV5-1 CASSLNRETEAFF
TRBJ2-3 16 TRBV11-2 CASSFSRFSSTDTQYF
TRBJ1-1 14 TRBV28 CASSHSTGNTEAFF
TRBJ2-3 15 TRBV7-3 CASSWSGASTDTQYF
TRBJ1-2 17 TRBV6-1 CASRERTGTGGHYGYTF
TRBJ1-2 12 TRBV24-1 CATSMTNYGYTF
TRBJ2-2 14 TRBV10-1 CAIPGTVNTGELFF
TRBJ2-3 15 TRBV30 CAWSVAERSTDTQYF
TRBJ2-7 14 TRBV18 CASSLGQGPYEQYF
TRBJ1-1 16 TRBV18 CASSPWQVRGRTEAFF
TRBJ2-7 15 TRBV5-5 CASSLTGSGLYEQYF
TRBJ1-2 14 TRBV5-6 CASSFSTGVYGYTF
TRBJ1-5 13 TRBV6-5 CASRTGLNQPQHF
TRBJ2-7 14 TRBV6-2/TRBV6-3 CASSTIQGAHEQYF
TRBJ2-7 15 TRBV5-4 CASSFTGTGAYEQYF
TRBJ2-1 15 TRBV27 CASSPTSGAYNEQFF
TRBJ2-7 15 TRBV4-3 CASSLQGTGRYEQYF
TRBJ1-1 13 TRBV25-1 CASSGLWDTEAFF
TRBJ2-5 17 TRBV10-3 CAISESDRTRGQETQYF
TRBJ2-7 12 TRBV4-2 CASSQDGKEQYF
TRBJ1-2 17 TRBV9 CASSVEPRGTGEYGYTF
TRBJ1-4 17 TRBV5-4 CASSLGERDRPNEKLFF
TRBJ1-2 14 TRBV11-2 CASSLWGQNYGYTF
TRBJ1-5 14 TRBV5-8 CASSLWGAHQPQHF
TRBJ1-2 12 TRBV28 CASSRDTRGYTF